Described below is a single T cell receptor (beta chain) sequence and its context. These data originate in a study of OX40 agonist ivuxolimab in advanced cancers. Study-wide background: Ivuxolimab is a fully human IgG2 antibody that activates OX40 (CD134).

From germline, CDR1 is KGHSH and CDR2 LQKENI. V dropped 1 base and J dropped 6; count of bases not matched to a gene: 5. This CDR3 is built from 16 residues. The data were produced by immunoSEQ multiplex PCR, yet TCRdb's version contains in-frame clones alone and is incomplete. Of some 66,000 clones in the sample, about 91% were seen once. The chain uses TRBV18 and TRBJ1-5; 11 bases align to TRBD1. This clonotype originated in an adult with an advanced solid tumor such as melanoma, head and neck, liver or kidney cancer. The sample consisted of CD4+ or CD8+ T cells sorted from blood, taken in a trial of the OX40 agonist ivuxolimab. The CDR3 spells CASSPLRTGGGQPQHF. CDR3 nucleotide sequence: TGTGCCAGCTCACCACTTAGGACAGGGGGCGGTCAGCCCCAGCATTTT.